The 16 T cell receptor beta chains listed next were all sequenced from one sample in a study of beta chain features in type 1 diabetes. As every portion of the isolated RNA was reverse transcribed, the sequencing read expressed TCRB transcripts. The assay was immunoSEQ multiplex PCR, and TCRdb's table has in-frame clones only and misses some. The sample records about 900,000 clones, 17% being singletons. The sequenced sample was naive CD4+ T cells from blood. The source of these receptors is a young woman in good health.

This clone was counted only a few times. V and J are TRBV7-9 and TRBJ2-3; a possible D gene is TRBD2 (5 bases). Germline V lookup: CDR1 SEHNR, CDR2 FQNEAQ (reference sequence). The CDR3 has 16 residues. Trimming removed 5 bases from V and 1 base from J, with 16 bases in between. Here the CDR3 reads CASSLVAARGTDTQYF. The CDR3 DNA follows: TGTGCCAGCAGCCTGGTAGCAGCGCGGGGCACAGATACGCAGTATTTT.

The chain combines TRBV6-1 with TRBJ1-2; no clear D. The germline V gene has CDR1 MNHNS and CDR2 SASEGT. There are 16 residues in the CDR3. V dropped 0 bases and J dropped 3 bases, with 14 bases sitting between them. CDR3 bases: TGTGCCAGCAGTGAAGCCCCAATGGGAGGGTACTATGGCTACACCTTC. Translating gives CASSEAPMGGYYGYTF.

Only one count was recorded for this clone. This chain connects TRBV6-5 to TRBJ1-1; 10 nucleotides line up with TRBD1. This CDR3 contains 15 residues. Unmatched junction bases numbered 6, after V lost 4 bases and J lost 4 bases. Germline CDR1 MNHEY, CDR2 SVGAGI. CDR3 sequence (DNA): TGTGCCAGCAGTTGGACAGGGGGAGTATTCACTGAAGCTTTCTTT. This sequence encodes CASSWTGGVFTEAFF.

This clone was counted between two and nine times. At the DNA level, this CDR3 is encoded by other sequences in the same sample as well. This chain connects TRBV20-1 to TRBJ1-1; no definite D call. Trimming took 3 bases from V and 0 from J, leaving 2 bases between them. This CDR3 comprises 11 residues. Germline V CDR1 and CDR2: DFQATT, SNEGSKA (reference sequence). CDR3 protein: CSASLNTEAFF. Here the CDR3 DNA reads TGCAGTGCTAGTTTGAACACTGAAGCTTTCTTT.

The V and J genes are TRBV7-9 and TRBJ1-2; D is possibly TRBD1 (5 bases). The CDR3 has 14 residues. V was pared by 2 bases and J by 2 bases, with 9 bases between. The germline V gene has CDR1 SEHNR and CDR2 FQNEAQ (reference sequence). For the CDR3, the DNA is TGTGCCAGCAGCTTACAGGGACGGAACTATGGCTACACCTTC. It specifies CASSLQGRNYGYTF.

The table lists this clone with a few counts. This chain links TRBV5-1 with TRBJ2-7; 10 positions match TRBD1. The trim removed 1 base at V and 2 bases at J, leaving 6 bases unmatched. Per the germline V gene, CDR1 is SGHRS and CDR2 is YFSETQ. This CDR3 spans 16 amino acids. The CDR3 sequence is CASSLYGTGDPYEQYF. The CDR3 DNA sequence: TGCGCCAGCAGCTTGTACGGGACAGGGGACCCCTACGAGCAGTACTTC.

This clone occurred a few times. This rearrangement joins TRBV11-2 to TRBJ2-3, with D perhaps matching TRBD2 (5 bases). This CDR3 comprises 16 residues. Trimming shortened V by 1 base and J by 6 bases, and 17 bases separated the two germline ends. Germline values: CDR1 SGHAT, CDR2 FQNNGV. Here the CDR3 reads CASSLAASLQVDTQYF. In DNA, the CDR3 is TGTGCCAGCAGCTTAGCGGCTAGCCTCCAGGTTGATACGCAGTATTTT.

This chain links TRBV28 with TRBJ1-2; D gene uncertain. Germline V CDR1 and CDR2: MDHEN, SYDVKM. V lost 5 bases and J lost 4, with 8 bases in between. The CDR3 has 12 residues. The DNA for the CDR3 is TGTGCCAGCAGTGCCGCTGCCTATGGCTACACCTTC. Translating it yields CASSAAAYGYTF.

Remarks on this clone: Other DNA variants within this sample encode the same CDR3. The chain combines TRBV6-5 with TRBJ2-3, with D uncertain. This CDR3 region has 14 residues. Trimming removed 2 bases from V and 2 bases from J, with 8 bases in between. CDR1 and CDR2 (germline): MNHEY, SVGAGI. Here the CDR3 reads CASSYGAATDTQYF. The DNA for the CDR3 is TGTGCCAGCAGTTACGGAGCTGCCACAGATACGCAGTATTTT.

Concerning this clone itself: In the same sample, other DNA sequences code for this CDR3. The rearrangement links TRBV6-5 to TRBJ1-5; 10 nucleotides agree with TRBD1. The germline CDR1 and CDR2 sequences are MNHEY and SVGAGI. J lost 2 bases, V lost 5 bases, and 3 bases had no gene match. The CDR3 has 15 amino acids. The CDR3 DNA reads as TGTGCCAGCAGTCGGACAGGGGGACGCAATCAGCCCCAGCATTTT. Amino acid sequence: CASSRTGGRNQPQHF.

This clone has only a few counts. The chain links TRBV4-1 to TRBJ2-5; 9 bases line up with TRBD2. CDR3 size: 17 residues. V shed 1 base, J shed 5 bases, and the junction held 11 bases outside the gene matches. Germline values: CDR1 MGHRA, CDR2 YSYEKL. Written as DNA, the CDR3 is TGCGCCAGCAGCCAAGGAGAGTCAAGCGGGGGGCGGGAGACCCAGTACTTC. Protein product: CASSQGESSGGRETQYF.

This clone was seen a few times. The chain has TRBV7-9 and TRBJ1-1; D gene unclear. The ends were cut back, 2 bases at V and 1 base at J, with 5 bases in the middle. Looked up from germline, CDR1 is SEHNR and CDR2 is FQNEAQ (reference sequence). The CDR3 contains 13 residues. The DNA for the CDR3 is TGTGCCAGCAGCTTACTATGGAACACTGAAGCTTTCTTT. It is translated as CASSLLWNTEAFF.

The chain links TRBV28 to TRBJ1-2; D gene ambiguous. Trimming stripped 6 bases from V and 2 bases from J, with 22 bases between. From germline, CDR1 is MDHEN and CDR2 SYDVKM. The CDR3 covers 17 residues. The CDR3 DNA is TGTGCCAGCAGCCGGCCCCACGGGTTAACGGAAAACTATGGCTACACCTTC. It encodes CASSRPHGLTENYGYTF.

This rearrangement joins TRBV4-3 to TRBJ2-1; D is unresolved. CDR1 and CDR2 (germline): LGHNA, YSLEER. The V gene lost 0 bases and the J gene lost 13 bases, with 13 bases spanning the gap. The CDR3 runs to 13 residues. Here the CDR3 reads CASSQDPPSLQFF. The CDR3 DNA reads TGCGCCAGCAGCCAAGATCCCCCCAGCCTACAGTTCTTC.

The CDR3 nucleotides read TGTGCCAGCTCACCCCGAGCTACGTCAGATACGCAGTATTTT. Encoded protein: CASSPRATSDTQYF. This chain connects TRBV18 to TRBJ2-3; D is uncertain. Trimming shortened V by 3 bases and J by 4 bases, and 11 bases separated the two germline ends. This CDR3 has 14 residues. Looked up from germline, CDR1 is KGHSH and CDR2 is LQKENI. The entire variable domain, with the rest obtained from reference TRBV18 and TRBJ2-3, is as follows: NAGVMQNPRHLVRRRGQEARLRCSPMKGHSHVYWYRQLPEEGLKFMVYLQKENIIDESGMPKERFSAEFPKEGPSILRIQQVVRGDSAAYFCASSPRATSDTQYFGPGTRLTVL.

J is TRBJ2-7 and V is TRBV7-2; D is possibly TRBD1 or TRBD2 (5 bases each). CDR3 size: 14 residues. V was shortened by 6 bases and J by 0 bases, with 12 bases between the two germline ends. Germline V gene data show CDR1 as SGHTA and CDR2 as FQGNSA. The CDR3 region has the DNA TGTGCCAGCAGTTCGTCGGGGCTCTCCTACGAGCAGTACTTC. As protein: CASSSSGLSYEQYF.